The rows below give T cell receptor beta chains drawn from one sample of a study of CD8 T cells in acute hepatitis C reinfection. The method was immunoSEQ multiplex PCR; TCRdb's version includes in-frame clones alone and lacks a portion of them. The sample lists around 170 clones, more than 60% seen once, with 9% to 10% in the top ten. The source material was HCV NS3-1073 tetramer-sorted CD8+ T cells from PBMCs, sampled at follow-up. The source is a woman aged 18-29 years who spontaneously cleared hepatitis C infection. Both conserved end residues are part of each CDR3. A D gene is named only where the DNA matches it firmly. Only part of the rows carry a size: once, few, many, or a class if the clone is expanded.

V,J,D,size,DNA,CDR3
TRBV5-6,TRBJ1-4,TRBD1,-,TGTGCCAGCAGCTCCGACAGGGGGTCGGGAAACATTGAAAAACTGTTTTTT,CASSSDRGSGNIEKLFF
TRBV4-1,TRBJ1-3,-,-,TGCGCCAGCAGCGACCCTCTCGGCTCTGGAAACACCATATATTTT,CASSDPLGSGNTIYF
TRBV11-2,TRBJ1-1,-,-,TGTGCCAGCAGCCCCGAACCAGGAGCCTGGGGTGAAGCTTTCTTT,CASSPEPGAWGEAFF
TRBV2,TRBJ1-4,-,-,TGTGCCAGCAGTCTTGGGCAGACGAACGAAAAACTGTTTTTT,CASSLGQTNEKLFF
TRBV6-6,TRBJ1-2,TRBD1,once,TGTGCCAGCAGTTATACAGGGGAAACTTTCCCGGGCTACACCTTC,CASSYTGETFPGYTF
TRBV6-1,TRBJ2-7,TRBD2,-,TGTGCCAGCAGTGAACAGGCGACTAGCGGTCAGACCTACGAGCAGTACTTC,CASSEQATSGQTYEQYF
TRBV4-2,TRBJ2-1,TRBD2,-,TGTGCCAGCAGCCAAGGGCTAGCGGAGGCCAGTGAGCAGTTCTTC,CASSQGLAEASEQFF
TRBV9,TRBJ2-7,TRBD1,-,TGTGCCAGCAGCGTCCAGGGGGCCAACGAGCAGTACTTC,CASSVQGANEQYF
TRBV30,TRBJ1-1,TRBD1,-,TGTGCCTGGAGGGAGGGGGCGGACACTGAAGCTTTCTTT,CAWREGADTEAFF
TRBV6-5,TRBJ2-7,TRBD2,-,TGTGCCAGCAGTTACTTCTCTAGCGGGAGTTACGAGCAGTACTTC,CASSYFSSGSYEQYF
TRBV7-8,TRBJ1-5,-,-,TGTGCCAGCAGCAACTTGGGGGTATCGAGCAATCAGCCCCAGCATTTT,CASSNLGVSSNQPQHF
TRBV15,TRBJ1-1,-,-,TGTGCCACCAGCAGGCTCGCCCCGAACACTGAAGCTTTCTTT,CATSRLAPNTEAFF
TRBV5-6,TRBJ1-1,-,-,TGTGCCAGCAGTAACGGCAGGAGCACTGAAGCTTTCTTT,CASSNGRSTEAFF
TRBV14,TRBJ1-2,TRBD1,-,TGTGCCAGCAGCCAAGAGGACAGGGAGGGCTATGGCTACACCTTC,CASSQEDREGYGYTF
TRBV6-1,TRBJ1-1,-,-,TGTGCCAGCAGTTGGAATCCACAGGGGAACACTGAAGCTTTCTTT,CASSWNPQGNTEAFF
TRBV11-1,TRBJ2-7,-,-,TGTGCCAGCAGCTTCGAACCTGGCAACTGGGGCGAGCAGTACTTC,CASSFEPGNWGEQYF
TRBV6-5,TRBJ1-2,-,-,TGTGCCAGCTGGGGAGGGGGCTACACCTTC,CASWGGGYTF
TRBV11-2,TRBJ2-7,TRBD2,-,TGTGCCAGCAGCCCGGGACTAGCGGGAGAATCCTACGAGCAGTACTTC,CASSPGLAGESYEQYF
TRBV27,TRBJ2-7,TRBD2,few,TGTGCCAGCAGCCTGAGCGGGACGAACGAGCAGTACTTC,CASSLSGTNEQYF
TRBV19,TRBJ2-7,TRBD1,-,TGTGCCAGTAACCGAGGACAGGGGGCCCCCTACGAGCAGTACTTC,CASNRGQGAPYEQYF
TRBV29-1,TRBJ1-4,-,-,TGCAGTGTTACTCTAGGGGGAGCATCTGCAACTAATGAAAAACTGTTTTTT,CSVTLGGASATNEKLFF
TRBV7-4,TRBJ1-2,-,-,TGTGCCAGCAGCTACCCTACAGCTCGAAAGACCTATGGCTACACCTTC,CASSYPTARKTYGYTF
TRBV7-9,TRBJ2-2,-,few,TGTGCCACCATGGTGGGGGCGGCCGGGGAGCTGTTTTTT,CATMVGAAGELFF
TRBV10-1,TRBJ2-6,-,few,TGCGCCAGCAGTACGTGCAAAGTCGCACAAAGTCGGGCCAACGTCCTGACTTTC,CASSTCKVAQSRANVLTF
TRBV25-1,TRBJ2-6,-,once,TGTGCCAGCAGTGCACTCCCTGGACAAAGTCGGGCCAACGTCCTGACTTTC,CASSALPGQSRANVLTF
TRBV15,TRBJ1-5,-,-,TGTGCCACCAGCACCCCGACAGGTCTAAATAGCAATCAGCCCCAGCATTTT,CATSTPTGLNSNQPQHF
TRBV27,TRBJ2-1,-,-,TGTGCCAGCAGCCCCGGGGGAGCAGTTCCAAATGAGCAGTTCTTC,CASSPGGAVPNEQFF
TRBV10-1,TRBJ2-2,-,-,TGCGCCAGCAGTGAGTCGGGGACCGGGGAGCTGTTTTTT,CASSESGTGELFF
TRBV4-2,TRBJ1-1,-,-,TGTGCCAGCAGCCGAGAACGGGCCACTGAAGCTTTCTTT,CASSRERATEAFF